The present TCR beta chain was sequenced within a study of metastatic and nonmetastatic thyroid tumors. Study information: Comparative analysis of repertoires was undertaken across blood and tumor or nodule tissue obtained from malignant and benign thyroid patients.

About this clone: Antigen specificity is unknown.

Overall study results and limits: Malignant thyroid tumors reportedly had TCR beta diversity that was significantly higher than in benign nodules, in blood and tumor.

Thyroid surgery had not been preceded by any treatment in any patient. Germline CDR1 and CDR2: SGHRS and YFSETQ. J was trimmed by 3 bases and V by 2 bases; bases with no gene match: 9. This CDR3 contains 16 residues. Original analysis: A classifier for distant metastasis in papillary thyroid cancer was constructed using CDR3 differences observed across clinicopathological groups. TCRdb called clones again from the PCR reads with MiXCR. The V and J calls here are based on TCRdb, not the publication. The data show roughly 30,000 clones, with 25% to 35% seen just once and 30% held by the top ten. The sequence was collected from a female donor with papillary thyroid cancer or a benign thyroid nodule (not recorded which). Some clones in this sample may be carry-over from other donors' samples. Sequenced sample: blood. This chain joins TRBV5-1 and TRBJ2-3; 7 bases align to TRBD1. CDR3 nucleotides: TGCGCCAGCAGCTTATGGGGGACAGCAAGAACAGATACGCAGTATTTT. Encoded protein: CASSLWGTARTDTQYF.